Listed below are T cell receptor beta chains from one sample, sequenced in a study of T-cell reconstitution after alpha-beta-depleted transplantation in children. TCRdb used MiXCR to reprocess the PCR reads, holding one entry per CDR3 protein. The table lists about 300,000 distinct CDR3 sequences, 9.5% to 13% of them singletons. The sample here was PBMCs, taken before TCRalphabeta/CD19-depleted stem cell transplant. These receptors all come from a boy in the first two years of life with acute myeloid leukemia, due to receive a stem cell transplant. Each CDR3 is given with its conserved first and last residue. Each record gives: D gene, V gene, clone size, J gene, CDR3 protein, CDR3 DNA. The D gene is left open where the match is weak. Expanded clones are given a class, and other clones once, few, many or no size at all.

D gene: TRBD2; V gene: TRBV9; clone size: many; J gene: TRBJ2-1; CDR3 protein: CASSAGRGRLYNEQFF; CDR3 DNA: TGTGCCAGCAGCGCGGGTCGCGGGAGACTCTACAATGAGCAGTTCTTC
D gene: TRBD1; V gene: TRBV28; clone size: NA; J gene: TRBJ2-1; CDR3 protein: CASSLGTGRQNEQFF; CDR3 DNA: TGTGCCAGCAGTTTAGGGACAGGGAGACAGAATGAGCAGTTCTTC
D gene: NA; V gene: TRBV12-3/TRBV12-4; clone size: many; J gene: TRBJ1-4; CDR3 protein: CASRYQGLDEKLFF; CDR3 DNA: TGTGCCAGCAGGTACCAGGGTCTCGATGAAAAACTGTTTTTT
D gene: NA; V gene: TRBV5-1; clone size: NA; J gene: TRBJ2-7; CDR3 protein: CASSRISTPTYEQYF; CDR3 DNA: TGCGCCAGCAGCAGGATTTCTACACCTACCTACGAGCAGTACTTC
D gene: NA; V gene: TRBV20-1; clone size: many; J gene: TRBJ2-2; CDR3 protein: CSAIGPLRDTGELFF; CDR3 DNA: TGCAGTGCTATTGGCCCCCTCAGGGACACCGGGGAGCTGTTTTTT
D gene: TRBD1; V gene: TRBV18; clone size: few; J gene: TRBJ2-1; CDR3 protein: CASSPTTGTAYNEQFF; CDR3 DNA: TGTGCCAGCTCACCCACAACCGGGACAGCCTACAATGAGCAGTTCTTC
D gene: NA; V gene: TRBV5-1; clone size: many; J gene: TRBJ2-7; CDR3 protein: CASSSSLLTGSYEQYF; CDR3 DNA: TGCGCCAGCAGCTCTTCTCTCCTCACGGGTTCCTACGAGCAGTACTTC
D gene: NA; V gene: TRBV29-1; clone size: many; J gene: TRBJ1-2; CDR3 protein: CSVSDHTYINYGYTF; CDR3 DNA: TGCAGCGTTTCTGACCACACCTACATTAACTATGGCTACACCTTC
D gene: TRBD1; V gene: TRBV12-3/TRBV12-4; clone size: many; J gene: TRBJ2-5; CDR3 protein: CASSLRQGKRETQYF; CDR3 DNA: TGTGCCAGCAGTTTGAGACAGGGGAAGCGAGAGACCCAGTACTTC
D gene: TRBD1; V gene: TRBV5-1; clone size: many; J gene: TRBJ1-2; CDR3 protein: CASSSPGQARYTF; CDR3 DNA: TGCGCCAGCAGCTCGCCGGGACAGGCTCGCTACACCTTC
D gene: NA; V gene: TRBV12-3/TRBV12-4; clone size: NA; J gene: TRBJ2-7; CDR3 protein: CASSIRKGRSTGGGPYEQYF; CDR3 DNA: TGTGCCAGCAGTATCCGAAAAGGCCGGTCGACTGGGGGGGGGCCCTACGAGCAGTACTTC
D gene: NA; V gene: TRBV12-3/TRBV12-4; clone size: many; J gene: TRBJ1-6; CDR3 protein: CASRTAPGGNSPLHF; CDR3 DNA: TGTGCCAGCAGAACTGCTCCGGGGGGGAATTCACCCCTCCACTTT
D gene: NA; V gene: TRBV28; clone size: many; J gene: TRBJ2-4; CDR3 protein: CASSLGRSAKNIQYF; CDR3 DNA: TGTGCCAGCAGCCTTGGACGTTCAGCCAAAAACATTCAGTACTTC
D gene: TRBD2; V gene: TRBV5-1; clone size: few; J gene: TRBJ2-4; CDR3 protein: CASSWGLAGGPLAKNIQYF; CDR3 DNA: TGCGCCAGCAGCTGGGGACTAGCGGGAGGGCCCCTAGCCAAAAACATTCAGTACTTC
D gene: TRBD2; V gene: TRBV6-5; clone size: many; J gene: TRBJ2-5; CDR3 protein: CASTSSGSETQYF; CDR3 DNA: TGTGCCAGCACTTCTAGCGGGAGTGAGACCCAGTACTTC
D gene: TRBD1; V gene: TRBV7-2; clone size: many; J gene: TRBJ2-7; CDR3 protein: CASSTRDSRVPYEQYF; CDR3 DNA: TGTGCCAGCAGCACTCGGGACAGCCGGGTACCCTACGAGCAGTACTTC
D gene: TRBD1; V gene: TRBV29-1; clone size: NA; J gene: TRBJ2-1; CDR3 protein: CSASGQVFNEQFF; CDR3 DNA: TGCAGCGCCTCGGGACAGGTCTTCAATGAGCAGTTCTTC
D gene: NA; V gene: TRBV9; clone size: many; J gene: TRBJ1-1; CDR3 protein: CASSSPGRNTEAFF; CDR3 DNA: TGTGCCAGCAGCTCTCCTGGAAGGAACACTGAAGCTTTCTTT
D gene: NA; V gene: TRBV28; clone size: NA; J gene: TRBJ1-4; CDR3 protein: CASGYKKKLFF; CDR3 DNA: TGTGCCAGCGGGTACAAAAAAAAACTGTTTTTT
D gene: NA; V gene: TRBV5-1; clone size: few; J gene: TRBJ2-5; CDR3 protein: CASSLGGRPGETQYF; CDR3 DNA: TGCGCCAGCAGCTTGGGCGGCAGGCCCGGGGAGACCCAGTACTTC
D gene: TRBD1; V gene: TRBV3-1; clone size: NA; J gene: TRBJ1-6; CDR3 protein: CASSQQFDRGSPLHF; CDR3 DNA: TGTGCCAGCAGCCAACAGTTCGACAGGGGTTCACCCCTCCACTTT
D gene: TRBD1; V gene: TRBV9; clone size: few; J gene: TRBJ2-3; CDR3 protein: CASSAQDRGRTDTQYF; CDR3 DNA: TGTGCCAGCAGCGCCCAGGACAGGGGTAGGACAGATACGCAGTATTTT
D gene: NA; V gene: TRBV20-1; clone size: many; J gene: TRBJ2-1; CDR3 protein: CSARMAEGEGRHNEQFF; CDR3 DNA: TGCAGTGCTAGAATGGCTGAGGGGGAGGGGAGGCACAATGAGCAGTTCTTC
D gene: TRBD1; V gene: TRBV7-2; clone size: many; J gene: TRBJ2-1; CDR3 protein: CASSLALAGGSYNEQFF; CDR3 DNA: TGTGCCAGCAGCTTAGCGCTGGCAGGGGGCTCTTACAATGAGCAGTTCTTC
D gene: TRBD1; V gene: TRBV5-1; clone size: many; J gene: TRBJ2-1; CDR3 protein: CASSSGTGQFF; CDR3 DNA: TGCGCCAGCAGCTCCGGGACAGGTCAGTTCTTC
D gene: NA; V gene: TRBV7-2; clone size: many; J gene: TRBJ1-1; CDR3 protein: CASSFTVRNTEAFF; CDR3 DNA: TGTGCCAGCAGCTTTACGGTCAGGAACACTGAAGCTTTCTTT
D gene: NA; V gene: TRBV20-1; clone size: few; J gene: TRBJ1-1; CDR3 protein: CSVITRRANTEAFF; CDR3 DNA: TGCAGTGTCATAACTCGCAGGGCCAACACTGAAGCTTTCTTT
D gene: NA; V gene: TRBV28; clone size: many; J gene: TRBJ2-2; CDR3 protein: CASSLQGRSGELFF; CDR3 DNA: TGTGCCAGCAGTTTACAGGGGCGGTCCGGGGAGCTGTTTTTT
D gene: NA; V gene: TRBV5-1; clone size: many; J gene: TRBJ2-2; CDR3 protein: CASSLGQGGTGELFF; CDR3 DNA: TGCGCCAGCAGCTTGGGTCAGGGCGGCACCGGGGAGCTGTTTTTT
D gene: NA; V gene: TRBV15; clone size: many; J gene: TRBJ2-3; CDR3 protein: CATSRDKASLGTDTQYF; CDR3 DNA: TGTGCCACCAGCAGAGATAAGGCTAGCTTGGGCACAGATACGCAGTATTTT
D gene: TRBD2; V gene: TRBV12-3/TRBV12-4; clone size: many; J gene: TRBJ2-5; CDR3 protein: CASSVRGTIETQYF; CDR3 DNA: TGTGCCAGCAGTGTCCGCGGGACTATAGAGACCCAGTACTTC
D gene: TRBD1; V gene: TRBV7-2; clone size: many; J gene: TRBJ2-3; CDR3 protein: CASPQGGFSTDTQYF; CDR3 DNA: TGTGCCAGTCCCCAAGGGGGCTTTAGCACAGATACGCAGTATTTT
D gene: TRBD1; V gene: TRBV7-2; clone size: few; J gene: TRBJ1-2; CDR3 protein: CASSFLGDRSGYTF; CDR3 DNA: TGTGCCAGCAGCTTTTTAGGGGACAGATCTGGCTACACCTTC
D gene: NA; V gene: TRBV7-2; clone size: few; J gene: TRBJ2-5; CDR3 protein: CASSRVLETQYF; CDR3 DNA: TGTGCCAGCAGCCGAGTCTTGGAGACCCAGTACTTC
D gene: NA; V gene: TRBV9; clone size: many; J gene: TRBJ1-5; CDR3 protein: CASSAGGGGAQQPQHF; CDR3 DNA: TGTGCCAGCAGCGCCGGAGGTGGGGGCGCGCAGCAGCCCCAGCATTTT
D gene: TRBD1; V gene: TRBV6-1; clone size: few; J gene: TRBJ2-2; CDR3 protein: CASSRDRGRNGELFF; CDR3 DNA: TGTGCCAGCAGTAGGGACAGGGGAAGAAACGGGGAGCTGTTTTTT
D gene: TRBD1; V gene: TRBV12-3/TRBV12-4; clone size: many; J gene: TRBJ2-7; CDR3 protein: CASSPTGNPYEQYF; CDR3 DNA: TGTGCCAGCAGTCCGACAGGGAATCCCTACGAGCAGTACTTC
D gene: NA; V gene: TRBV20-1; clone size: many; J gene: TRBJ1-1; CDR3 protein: CSAPGRTFQTEAFF; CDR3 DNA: TGCAGTGCTCCGGGACGAACTTTCCAAACTGAAGCTTTCTTT
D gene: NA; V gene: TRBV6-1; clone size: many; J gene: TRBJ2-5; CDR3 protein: CASSETGLETQYF; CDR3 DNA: TGTGCCAGCAGTGAAACGGGACTCGAGACCCAGTACTTC
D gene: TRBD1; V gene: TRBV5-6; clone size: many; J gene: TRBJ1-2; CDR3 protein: CASRGTDPFYGYTF; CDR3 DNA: TGTGCCAGCAGGGGGACAGATCCTTTCTATGGCTACACCTTC
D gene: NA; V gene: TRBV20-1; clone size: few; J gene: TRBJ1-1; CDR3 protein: CSAPDIWWNTEAFF; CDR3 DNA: TGCAGTGCTCCCGACATCTGGTGGAACACTGAAGCTTTCTTT
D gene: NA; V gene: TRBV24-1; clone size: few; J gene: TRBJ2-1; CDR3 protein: CATSDPADRGDLGEQFF; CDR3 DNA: TGTGCCACCAGTGATCCTGCCGACAGAGGGGACTTAGGTGAGCAGTTCTTC
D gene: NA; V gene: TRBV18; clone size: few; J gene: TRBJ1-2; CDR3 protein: CASSPRETGPNYGYTF; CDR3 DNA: TGTGCCAGCTCACCAAGGGAAACAGGACCTAACTATGGCTACACCTTC
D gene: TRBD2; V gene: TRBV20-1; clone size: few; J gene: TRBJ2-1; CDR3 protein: CSARDLRGGASYNEQFF; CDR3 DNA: TGCAGTGCTAGAGATCTGCGCGGGGGGGCCTCCTACAATGAGCAGTTCTTC
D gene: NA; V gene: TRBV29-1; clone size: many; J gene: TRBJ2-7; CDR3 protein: CSVEQTYEQYF; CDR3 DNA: TGCAGCGTTGAACAGACCTACGAGCAGTACTTC
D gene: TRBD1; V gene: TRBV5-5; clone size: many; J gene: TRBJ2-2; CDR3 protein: CASSRQGAGELFF; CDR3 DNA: TGTGCCAGCAGCCGACAGGGAGCCGGGGAGCTGTTTTTT